These 31 T cell receptor beta chains were all obtained from the same sample, sequenced in a study of T cells in Graves' hyperthyroidism and ophthalmopathy. Amplified TCR beta CDR3 regions derived from RNA transcripts. First-round RT-PCR targeting the TCR CDR3 was performed with the HTBI primer set. TCRdb reprocessed the multiplex PCR reads with MiXCR, giving one entry per CDR3 protein. This sample has 750,000 to 900,000 distinct CDR3 sequences, with 35% to 40% found just once. The sample comprised blood. The receptors originated from a man aged 18 to 30 with Graves' hyperthyroidism.

This clonotype was detected ten times or more. The CDR3 loop is CASSHTGTGELFF. The CDR3 DNA follows: TGTGCCAGCAGCCACACAGGGACCGGGGAGCTGTTTTTT. The chain links TRBV14 to TRBJ2-2, with D maybe TRBD1 (6 bases). V was clipped by 3 bases and J by 5 bases, with 7 bases between them. Germline CDR1 reads SGHDN; CDR2 reads FVKESK. The CDR3 has 13 residues.

The chain recombines TRBV29-1 with TRBJ2-2, with D hard to call. V lost 3 bases, J lost 8 bases, and 7 bases lay in between. The CDR3 has 11 residues. Germline V CDR1 and CDR2: SQVTM, ANQGSEA. CDR3 residues: CSVDTAGELFF. The CDR3 bases are TGCAGCGTTGATACGGCAGGGGAGCTGTTTTTT.

Remarks on this clonotype: Possible read error: a much larger clone is one base away. The chain joins TRBV10-3 to TRBJ2-7; possible D gene TRBD1, 6 bases. With 0 bases removed from V and 2 bases from J, the gap between germline ends came to 11 bases. The germline V gene encodes CDR1 ENHRY and CDR2 SYGVKD. The CDR3 sequence is 15 residues long. The CDR3 is CAISESGAGAYEQYF. CDR3 nucleotide sequence: TGTGCCATCAGTGAGTCGGGGGCAGGGGCCTACGAGCAGTACTTC.

A few counts support this clonotype. This chain joins TRBV19 and TRBJ2-7; 9 nucleotides agree with TRBD1. The germline V gene has CDR1 LNHDA and CDR2 SQIVND (reference sequence). This CDR3 has 18 amino acids. The V segment lost 3 bases and the J segment 1 base; nucleotides outside the gene matches: 13. DNA for the CDR3: TGTGCCAGTAGTATTTCAGCCAGAGGAGGGACAGGGTCCTACGAGCAGTACTTC. It encodes CASSISARGGTGSYEQYF.

There are many counts of this clonotype. This chain connects TRBV7-2 to TRBJ2-7, with D possibly matching TRBD2 (6 bases). Trimming cost V 1 base and J 6 bases, with 19 bases left between them. This CDR3 contains 16 residues. The germline gives CDR1 SGHTA, CDR2 FQGNSA. The CDR3 protein is CASSLGSSGFAREQYF. The CDR3, as DNA: TGTGCCAGCAGCTTAGGGTCAAGCGGGTTTGCCCGCGAGCAGTACTTC.

In its sample, this clonotype was seen many times. This sequence joins TRBV6-5 and TRBJ2-5; 9 bases are a match to TRBD2. The CDR3 runs 14 residues. After removal of 2 bases from V and 4 bases from J, the junction contained 2 bases not matched to a gene. CDR1 and CDR2 (germline): MNHEY, SVGAGI. CDR3 protein: CASSYGGRGETQYF. The CDR3 DNA reads TGTGCCAGCAGTTACGGCGGGAGGGGAGAGACCCAGTACTTC.

This clonotype was counted a single time. The chain links TRBV20-1 to TRBJ2-5; 14 positions agree with TRBD2. The CDR3 is made up of 18 amino acids. Germline CDR1 is DFQATT and CDR2 is SNEGSKA (reference sequence). V trimming: 0 bases; J trimming: 4 bases; junction bases outside the gene matches: 10. The CDR3 DNA is TGCAGTGCTAGAGATTCGGGACTAGCGGGAGTTATAGCAGAGACCCAGTACTTC. Protein product: CSARDSGLAGVIAETQYF.

This sequence joins TRBV7-2 and TRBJ2-5, with a tentative D call TRBD2 (6 bases). Trimming removed 8 bases at V and 2 bases at J, with 12 bases between. This CDR3 has 13 residues. Germline CDR1 is SGHTA and CDR2 is FQGNSA. The CDR3 region has the DNA TGTGCCAGCTATTCTAGCGTTCAAGAGACCCAGTACTTC. Residues: CASYSSVQETQYF. Full variable domain (remainder filled in from reference TRBV7-2 and TRBJ2-5): GAGVSQSPSNKVTEKGKDVELRCDPISGHTALYWYRQSLGQGLEFLIYFQGNSAPDKSGLPSDRFSAERTGGSVSTLTIQRTQQEDSAVYLCASYSSVQETQYFGPGTRLLVL.

The chain recombines TRBV20-1 with TRBJ1-1; tentatively, D is TRBD1 (6 bases). With 5 bases removed from V and 6 bases from J, the gap between germline ends came to 16 bases. CDR1 and CDR2 (germline): DFQATT, SNEGSKA (reference sequence). The CDR3 runs to 13 residues. This CDR3 is CSASSPGESEAFF. DNA of the CDR3: TGCAGTGCTTCTTCCCCAGGGGAATCTGAAGCTTTCTTT.

As concerns this clonotype: The junction departs from the called germline gene at one end, perhaps through a read error. The rearrangement joins TRBV7-6 to TRBJ2-5, with TRBD2 matching 10 bases. The CDR3 contains 17 residues. In germline, CDR1 is SGHVS, CDR2 FNYEAQ. The CDR3 coding sequence is TGTGCCAGCAGCTTAGTGCCTAGCGGGAGTGGAGGGGAGACCCGGTACTTC. Amino acids: CASSLVPSGSGGETRYF.

This clonotype appeared many times. This chain joins TRBV7-9 and TRBJ1-5; possible D gene TRBD1, 5 bases. V dropped 5 bases and J dropped 2 bases, with 16 bases sitting between them. CDR1 is SEHNR and CDR2 is FQNEAQ in the germline V gene (reference sequence). The CDR3 totals 16 residues. The CDR3 protein is CASSGRDLRGNQPQHF. The CDR3 DNA sequence: TGTGCCAGCAGCGGACGGGACCTGAGGGGCAATCAGCCCCAGCATTTT.

This clonotype has a handful of counts. V and J are TRBV20-1 and TRBJ2-2, with 7 bases lining up with TRBD1. CDR3 length: 15 amino acids. Germline V lookup: CDR1 DFQATT, CDR2 SNEGSKA (reference sequence). V lost 4 bases, J lost 4 bases, and 9 bases stayed unmatched. CDR3 region: CSAKPDRDSTGELFF. CDR3 sequence (DNA): TGCAGTGCTAAACCCGACCGGGACAGCACCGGGGAGCTGTTTTTT.

This clonotype occurred a few times. The rearrangement links TRBV13 to TRBJ2-7; no reliable D call. CDR1 is PRHDT and CDR2 is FYEKMQ in the germline V gene (reference sequence). V was pared by 0 bases and J by 6 bases, with 9 bases between. This CDR3 has 13 amino acids. CDR3 in DNA: TGTGCCAGCAGCTTAGGCGACCGGCGCGAGCAGTACTTC. Translated, it gives CASSLGDRREQYF. Full variable domain (missing parts from reference TRBV13 and TRBJ2-7): AAGVIQSPRHLIKEKRETATLKCYPIPRHDTVYWYQQGPGQDPQFLISFYEKMQSDKGSIPDRFSAQQFSDYHSELNMSSLELGDSALYFCASSLGDRREQYFGPGTRLTVT.

This chain connects TRBV6-5 to TRBJ2-7; D unresolved. V was pared by 0 bases and J by 6 bases, with 9 bases between. This CDR3 spans 13 amino acids. Per the germline V gene, CDR1 is MNHEY and CDR2 is SVGAGI. The CDR3 DNA reads as TGTGCCAGCAGTTACTCAAACGGGCTCGAGCAGTACTTC. Translating gives CASSYSNGLEQYF.

There are many counts of this clonotype. The V gene is TRBV7-2, the J gene TRBJ2-5, with D perhaps matching TRBD1 (5 bases). The CDR3 totals 14 residues. V dropped 1 base and J dropped 2 bases, with 8 bases sitting between them. In germline, CDR1 is SGHTA, CDR2 FQGNSA. The chain's CDR3 is CASSLVDSQETQYF. The DNA for the CDR3 is TGTGCCAGCAGCTTAGTCGACAGTCAAGAGACCCAGTACTTC.

The chain carries TRBV7-2 and TRBJ2-7; 7 bases are a match to TRBD2. V lost 8 bases to trimming and J lost 9 bases; unmatched junction nucleotides: 10. The CDR3 has 12 amino acids. Germline assignment: CDR1 SGHTA and CDR2 FQGNSA. The CDR3 sequence: CASEAGPEAQYF. The DNA for the CDR3 is TGTGCCAGCGAAGCGGGACCGGAGGCGCAGTACTTC.

This clonotype was observed a few times. J is TRBJ2-7 and V is TRBV7-2, with 11 bases aligning to TRBD2. Germline assignment: CDR1 SGHTA and CDR2 FQGNSA. The V gene end was trimmed by 7 bases and the J gene end by 6 bases; junction bases not matched to a gene: 5. The CDR3 totals 13 residues. The CDR3 DNA sequence: TGTGCCAGCACCACTAGCGGGAGCGGCGAGCAGTACTTC. Protein sequence: CASTTSGSGEQYF.

This chain joins TRBV19 and TRBJ1-2, with D perhaps TRBD1 (5 bases). This CDR3 comprises 17 residues. The germline CDR1 and CDR2 sequences are LNHDA and SQIVND (reference sequence). The V and J ends lost 3 bases and 4 bases respectively, with 21 bases between them. CDR3 amino acids: CASSIIAGGQGGYGYTF. CDR3 DNA sequence: TGTGCCAGTAGTATCATCGCCGGGGGTCAGGGCGGCTATGGCTACACCTTC.

In its sample, this clonotype was seen many times. The chain carries TRBV29-1 and TRBJ1-5; D call uncertain. CDR1 and CDR2 (germline): SQVTM, ANQGSEA. V was shortened by 6 bases and J by 4 bases, with 13 bases between the two germline ends. The CDR3 spans 13 residues. CDR3 in amino acids: CSVAGSQNQPQHF. CDR3 sequence (DNA): TGCAGCGTAGCGGGGAGTCAGAATCAGCCCCAGCATTTT.

This clonotype was recorded at least ten times. This chain connects TRBV7-9 to TRBJ1-4, with D unresolved. This CDR3 is 17 amino acids long. Trimming cost V 5 bases and J 0 bases, with 16 bases left between them. Germline V gene sequence: CDR1 SEHNR, CDR2 FQNEAQ (reference sequence). CDR3 coding DNA: TGTGCCAGCAGCCGGCCAAGCGACGGTGCAACTAATGAAAAACTGTTTTTT. Translating it yields CASSRPSDGATNEKLFF.

The V gene is TRBV5-5, the J gene TRBJ1-3; D gene unclear. The CDR3 is made up of 13 amino acids. Per the germline V gene, CDR1 is SGHKS and CDR2 is YYEKEE (reference sequence). V was shortened by 7 bases and J by 6 bases, with 14 bases between the two germline ends. In DNA form, the CDR3 reads TGTGCCAGCGAAGCCCCGCAAAAAAACACCATATATTTT. This translates into CASEAPQKNTIYF. Full variable domain (missing parts from reference TRBV5-5 and TRBJ1-3): DAGVTQSPTHLIKTRGQQVTLRCSPISGHKSVSWYQQVLGQGPQFIFQYYEKEERGRGNFPDRFSARQFPNYSSELNVNALLLGDSALYLCASEAPQKNTIYFGEGSWLTVV.

The chain is built from TRBV25-1 and TRBJ1-1, with D possibly TRBD1 on 6 matching bases. The V and J ends lost 4 bases and 1 base respectively, with 16 bases between them. This CDR3 has 16 amino acids. The germline gives CDR1 MGHDK, CDR2 SYGVNS. For the CDR3, the DNA is TGTGCCAGCAGTGCTATCAACAGGGTAACGAACACTGAAGCTTTCTTT. It is translated as CASSAINRVTNTEAFF.

Only a few counts were recorded for this clonotype. The gene calls are TRBV19 and TRBJ2-2; 13 nucleotides agree with TRBD2. This CDR3 comprises 17 residues. Germline CDR1 and CDR2: LNHDA and SQIVND (reference sequence). V lost 3 bases to trimming and J lost 6 bases; unmatched junction nucleotides: 7. This CDR3 is CASSIGLAGVWAGELFF. DNA for the CDR3: TGTGCCAGTAGTATCGGACTAGCGGGAGTTTGGGCCGGGGAGCTGTTTTTT. Supplemented by reference TRBV19 and TRBJ2-2, the full variable domain reads DGGITQSPKYLFRKEGQNVTLSCEQNLNHDAMYWYRQDPGQGLRLIYYSQIVNDFQKGDIAEGYSVSREKKESFPLTVTSAQKNPTAFYLCASSIGLAGVWAGELFFGEGSRLTVL.

This rearrangement joins TRBV9 to TRBJ2-2; D unclear. V shed 4 bases and J shed 5 bases, with 12 bases lying between them. The germline CDR1 and CDR2 sequences are SGDLS and YYNGEE. This CDR3 region has 14 residues. The CDR3 DNA follows: TGTGCCAGCAGCCAAACGGTGTTGACCGGGGAGCTGTTTTTT. The encoded protein is CASSQTVLTGELFF.

The chain is built from TRBV7-9 and TRBJ1-1; maybe TRBD1 (5 bases). This CDR3 has 14 residues. Germline V gives CDR1 SEHNR, CDR2 FQNEAQ (reference sequence). V was cut by 6 bases and J by 5 bases, with 16 bases left in between. CDR3 in amino acids: CASRPREGKTEAFF. Here the CDR3 DNA reads TGTGCCAGCAGACCGAGGGAGGGGAAGACTGAAGCTTTCTTT.

This clonotype was seen just once. The chain couples TRBV14 to TRBJ2-5; 11 bases line up with TRBD2. The CDR3 covers 15 residues. J lost 3 bases, V lost 4 bases, and 4 bases had no gene match. Looked up from germline, CDR1 is SGHDN and CDR2 is FVKESK. CDR3 bases: TGTGCCAGCAGCCGCCCGACTAGCGGGAAAGAGACCCAGTACTTC. Protein: CASSRPTSGKETQYF.

The rearrangement uses TRBV19 and TRBJ2-5, with 8 bases identical to TRBD2. In germline, CDR1 is LNHDA, CDR2 SQIVND (reference sequence). J lost 1 base, V lost 4 bases, and 5 bases had no gene match. The CDR3 has 15 amino acids. This CDR3 is CASSKRGTFQETQYF. The CDR3 DNA reads as TGTGCCAGTAGTAAGCGGGGGACCTTCCAAGAGACCCAGTACTTC.

Remarks on this clonotype: Given a much more abundant clone one base away, this may be a read error. This chain uses TRBV9 with TRBJ1-5, with D possibly being TRBD1 (5 bases). CDR1 and CDR2 from the germline V gene are SGDLS and YYNGEE. This CDR3 is 15 amino acids long. The ends were cut back, 0 bases at V and 4 bases at J, with 11 bases in the middle. The CDR3 spells CASSVAGGVNQPQHF. Here the CDR3 DNA reads TGTGCCAGCAGCGTAGCAGGAGGGGTTAATCAGCCCCAGCATTTT.

In regard to this clonotype: No conserved phenylalanine or tryptophan ends this CDR3, so it is likely a read error. The J gene is TRBJ2-2, the V gene TRBV9; 7 bases are shared with TRBD2. Germline V gene sequence: CDR1 SGDLS, CDR2 YYNGEE. The CDR3 totals 15 residues. With V trimmed by 4 bases and J by 2 bases, 5 bases remained unmatched. CDR3 nucleotide sequence: TGTGCCAGCAGCAGGAGCGGGACTAACACCGGGGAGCTGTTTCTT. Translated: CASSRSGTNTGELFL.

This clonotype was observed many times. V usage is TRBV29-1 and J usage is TRBJ1-1; 9 nucleotides agree with TRBD1. Germline CDR1 and CDR2: SQVTM and ANQGSEA. The CDR3 covers 17 residues. After removal of 7 bases from V and 0 bases from J, the junction contained 15 bases not matched to a gene. CDR3 bases: TGCAGCGCCGACCCCGCGGGGACAGGGAAGATGAACACTGAAGCTTTCTTT. Translating gives CSADPAGTGKMNTEAFF.

The chain recombines TRBV28 with TRBJ1-6, with 9 bases fitting TRBD1. J was trimmed by 9 bases and V by 3 bases; bases with no gene match: 3. Germline CDR1 reads MDHEN; CDR2 reads SYDVKM. The CDR3 spans 14 residues. CDR3 protein: CASSFGTGISPLHF. In DNA, the CDR3 is TGTGCCAGCAGTTTCGGGACAGGGATTTCACCCCTCCACTTT.